The rows below give T cell receptor beta chains drawn from one sample of a study of T-cell memory formation after mild COVID-19. TCRdb reanalysed the 5' RACE reads using MiXCR and keeps one entry per CDR3 protein. The repertoire holds 250,000 to 350,000 distinct CDR3 sequences, with 15% to 20% as singletons. Sequencing was performed on PBMCs or a T cell subset sorted from them (not recorded which). The receptor source for this set is a man aged 18 to 30 who had mild COVID-19 (a few samples of this study predate the infection). Cell type and time point are not known. The CDR3 runs from the conserved cysteine through the conserved F or W. The D gene is left open where the match is weak. Not all rows give a size; the values are once, few, many and, for expanded clones, a class.

clone size,D gene,J gene,V gene,CDR3 DNA,CDR3 protein
.,.,TRBJ2-2,TRBV27,TGTGCCAGCAGTAGGGGATCCGGGGAGCTGTTTTTT,CASSRGSGELFF
.,TRBD1,TRBJ2-1,TRBV6-6,TGTGCCAGCAGTTTCAGGGGGCCTGAGCAGTTCTTC,CASSFRGPEQFF
few,.,TRBJ2-1,TRBV14,TGTGCCAGCAGCCAAGATCGCGCGGGGTGGAATGAGCAGTTCTTC,CASSQDRAGWNEQFF
.,.,TRBJ2-1,TRBV3-1,TGTGCCAGCAGCCACCTCGGGGATGGGGAGCAGTTCTTC,CASSHLGDGEQFF
once,TRBD1,TRBJ2-5,TRBV5-4,TGTGCCAGCAGCTCACGGACAGGCTACCAAGAGACCCAGTACTTC,CASSSRTGYQETQYF
.,.,TRBJ2-7,TRBV6-1,TGTGCCAGCAGCGCCCTCTTCCGGGACGAGCAGTACTTC,CASSALFRDEQYF
few,TRBD1,TRBJ1-2,TRBV19,TGTGCCAGTAGTTCCAGTTTCAGGGGGAGATATGGCTACACCTTC,CASSSSFRGRYGYTF
.,TRBD2,TRBJ2-1,TRBV7-2,TGTGCCAGCAGCTTGCAGCTAGCGGGGGAGTGGGATGAGCAGTTCTTC,CASSLQLAGEWDEQFF
.,TRBD1,TRBJ2-3,TRBV7-6,TGTGCCAGCAGCGGAAATACAGGGGTAGATACGCAGTATTTT,CASSGNTGVDTQYF
few,TRBD2,TRBJ2-5,TRBV11-2,TGTGCCAGCAGCTTAGAGGCTAGCGGCCAAGAGACCCAGTACTTC,CASSLEASGQETQYF
.,TRBD1,TRBJ1-6,TRBV6-5,TGTGCCAGCAGCGACAGGGGAGGATCACCCCTCCACTTT,CASSDRGGSPLHF
few,.,TRBJ1-2,TRBV7-9,TGTGCCAGCAGCTTACGCTATGGCTACACCTTC,CASSLRYGYTF
few,.,TRBJ1-2,TRBV6-2/TRBV6-3,TGTGCCAGCAGTTACCCCAGAACAGCTAACTATGGCTACACCTTC,CASSYPRTANYGYTF
.,.,TRBJ1-1,TRBV6-6,TGTGCCAGCAGTTACTCGGTGCAGCGGAACACTGAAGCTTTCTTT,CASSYSVQRNTEAFF
.,TRBD1,TRBJ2-7,TRBV5-4,TGTGCCAGCACTCAACAGGGGTGGTACGAGCAGTACTTC,CASTQQGWYEQYF
.,.,TRBJ1-6,TRBV6-5,TGTGCCAGCAGTTACTCGGCCCGGCTATATAATTCACCCCTCCACTTT,CASSYSARLYNSPLHF
few,.,TRBJ1-3,TRBV20-1,TGCAGTGCTAGAGTCCCCGGGGACACCATATATTTT,CSARVPGDTIYF
.,.,TRBJ2-7,TRBV7-2,TGTGCCAGCAGCCTCGGGGGCGCGGCGGGCTACTCCTACGAGCAGTACTTC,CASSLGGAAGYSYEQYF
few,.,TRBJ1-2,TRBV7-6,TGTGCCAGCAGCCCCAACGTCAACTATGGCTACACCTTC,CASSPNVNYGYTF
.,TRBD2,TRBJ2-7,TRBV7-7,TGTGCCAGCAGCTTAGGGGATGGCGGGGGTGAGCAGTACTTC,CASSLGDGGGEQYF
few,.,TRBJ2-7,TRBV5-1,TGCGCCAGCAGTTTCTCCTTCATGGCTGGCTACGAGCAGTACTTC,CASSFSFMAGYEQYF
.,.,TRBJ1-5,TRBV28,TGTGCCAGCAGTTTCCTGATGACGCCCCAGCATTTT,CASSFLMTPQHF
many,TRBD1,TRBJ2-5,TRBV12-3/TRBV12-4,TGTGCCAGCAGCACACTGGACAGGCAAGAGACCCAGTACTTC,CASSTLDRQETQYF
few,.,TRBJ2-4,TRBV6-5,TGTGCCAGCCGGGGTATGGGGAAAAACATTCAGTACTTC,CASRGMGKNIQYF
.,TRBD2,TRBJ2-7,TRBV5-1,TGCGCCAGCAGCCAGACTAGCGGGGGTCTCGACGAGCAGTACTTC,CASSQTSGGLDEQYF
.,.,TRBJ1-2,TRBV18,TGTGCCAGCTCACCATCAGAAACAGTTGTGCGTGGCTACACCTTC,CASSPSETVVRGYTF
.,TRBD1,TRBJ1-2,TRBV12-3/TRBV12-4,TGTGCCAGCAGTTTGACAGGGTTCTTGCGCTACACCTTC,CASSLTGFLRYTF
.,.,TRBJ2-3,TRBV7-8,TGTGCCAGCAGCAAAGCTCAACCCCCAGATACGCAGTATTTT,CASSKAQPPDTQYF
.,TRBD2,TRBJ2-1,TRBV4-1,TGCGCCAGCAGGCGGGGGTTCGACAATGAGCAGTTCTTC,CASRRGFDNEQFF
.,.,TRBJ2-3,TRBV7-6,TGTGCCAGCAGCTCCATTTTGTCAGATACGCAGTATTTT,CASSSILSDTQYF
few,.,TRBJ2-3,TRBV5-1,TGCGCCAGCAGCTTGTTTGGGCTCAACACAGATACGCAGTATTTT,CASSLFGLNTDTQYF